The 23 T cell receptor beta chains below were found in one sample sequenced in a study of T cell clones after liver transplantation. Sequencing was performed with immunoSEQ multiplex PCR; in TCRdb, only in-frame clones are kept and a portion is missing. Of approximately 65,000 clones in the sample, 80% to 95% were seen once. The sequencing used CD4+ T cells from blood, collected about 25 months after liver transplant. Receptor source: a human patient who received a liver transplant. Some of these T cells may belong to the graft donor.

In nucleotides, the CDR3 is TGTGCCAGCGCGGGACAGACCAACTACGAGCAGTACTTC. Translating it yields CASAGQTNYEQYF. The V gene is TRBV28, the J gene TRBJ2-7, with a possible D match to TRBD1 (7 bases). CDR3 size: 13 residues. Germline values: CDR1 MDHEN, CDR2 SYDVKM. V was trimmed by 8 bases and J by 3 bases, leaving 14 bases between them.

The chain couples TRBV5-1 to TRBJ2-2; D remains unclear. CDR3 size: 13 residues. Trimming pared 4 bases from V and 5 bases from J, leaving 9 bases between. Germline V gene data show CDR1 as SGHRS and CDR2 as YFSETQ. This CDR3 reads CASSLQVTGELFF. CDR3 in DNA: TGCGCCAGCAGCCTCCAGGTGACCGGGGAGCTGTTTTTT.

This rearrangement joins TRBV28 to TRBJ2-2, with 12 bases that match TRBD1. Losses at the gene ends were 3 bases for V and 0 bases for J; bases not matched to a gene: 2. Germline CDR1 MDHEN, CDR2 SYDVKM. The CDR3 runs 17 residues. The CDR3 sequence is CASSLGQGAPNTGELFF. DNA for the CDR3: TGTGCCAGCAGTTTGGGACAGGGGGCTCCGAACACCGGGGAGCTGTTTTTT.

This clone was seen just once. V usage is TRBV27 and J usage is TRBJ1-5; D unclear. The CDR3 contains 17 residues. Trimming removed 3 bases at V and 1 base at J, with 16 bases between. Per the germline V gene, CDR1 is MNHEY and CDR2 is SMNVEV (reference sequence). Here the CDR3 reads CASSFWPTQESNQPQHF. The CDR3 DNA sequence: TGTGCCAGCAGTTTTTGGCCTACCCAGGAGAGCAATCAGCCCCAGCATTTT.

The V and J genes are TRBV2 and TRBJ1-5; no definite D call. The CDR3 has 12 amino acids. Germline-derived CDR1 and CDR2 are SNHLY and FYNNEI. V lost 3 bases and J lost 6, with 6 bases in between. CDR3 DNA sequence: TGTGCCAGCAGTGAGGGGAGTCAGCCCCAGCATTTT. This encodes CASSEGSQPQHF.

The chain employs TRBV7-2 and TRBJ1-1, with 7 bases fitting TRBD1. The CDR3 has 16 amino acids. CDR1 SGHTA and CDR2 FQGNSA come from the germline V gene. J gave up 0 bases and V 1 base, and 5 bases lay outside the gene matches. The DNA of the CDR3 is TGTGCCAGCAGCTTAGGAGGGGGCGTCATGAACACTGAAGCTTTCTTT. As protein: CASSLGGGVMNTEAFF.

J is TRBJ2-1 and V is TRBV28; D perhaps matches TRBD1 (5 bases). V lost 5 bases, J lost 0 bases, and 11 bases lay in between. Per the germline V gene, CDR1 is MDHEN and CDR2 is SYDVKM. The CDR3 is made up of 15 amino acids. The CDR3: CASSPPQGSYNEQFF. The CDR3 DNA reads TGTGCCAGCAGTCCTCCGCAGGGCTCCTACAATGAGCAGTTCTTC.

This clone was picked up one time. The CDR3 loop is CASSRSAGTDTQYF. The CDR3 bases are TGTGCCAGCAGCCGGAGTGCGGGTACAGATACGCAGTATTTT. This chain connects TRBV7-2 to TRBJ2-3; tentatively, D is TRBD2 (5 bases). This CDR3 is built from 14 residues. The germline V gene has CDR1 SGHTA and CDR2 FQGNSA. The V gene lost 5 bases and the J gene lost 3 bases, with 12 bases spanning the gap.

The chain has TRBV7-7 and TRBJ2-3; D is possibly TRBD1 (6 bases). Trimming shortened V by 11 bases and J by 6 bases, and 24 bases separated the two germline ends. Germline V CDR1 and CDR2: SSHAT, FNYEAQ (reference sequence). This CDR3 is built from 15 residues. The CDR3 reads CAPCNRVSFADTQYF. The CDR3 bases are TGTGCCCCGTGTAACAGGGTTTCCTTCGCCGATACGCAGTATTTT.

J is TRBJ2-5 and V is TRBV6-1; a weak D match, TRBD1 (6 bases). CDR1 is MNHNS and CDR2 is SASEGT in the germline V gene. Trimming shortened V by 4 bases and J by 5 bases, and 11 bases separated the two germline ends. There are 13 residues in the CDR3. The CDR3: CASSAETGETQYF. In DNA, the CDR3 is TGTGCCAGCAGTGCGGAAACAGGGGAGACCCAGTACTTC.

The V and J genes are TRBV11-2 and TRBJ2-5; D perhaps matches TRBD2 (5 bases). The CDR3 spans 14 residues. Germline CDR1 and CDR2: SGHAT and FQNNGV. Trimming removed 1 base from V and 7 bases from J, with 13 bases in between. The CDR3 region is CASSLVASEGTQYF. As DNA, the CDR3 is TGTGCCAGCAGCTTAGTAGCGAGCGAGGGGACCCAGTACTTC. Using reference TRBV11-2 and TRBJ2-5 for the parts outside the CDR3, the full variable domain is EAGVAQSPRYKIIEKRQSVAFWCNPISGHATLYWYQQILGQGPKLLIQFQNNGVVDDSQLPKDRFSAERLKGVDSTLKIQPAKLEDSAVYLCASSLVASEGTQYFGPGTRLLVL.

The J gene is TRBJ1-4, the V gene TRBV28; 9 bases line up with TRBD1. Germline V gene sequence: CDR1 MDHEN, CDR2 SYDVKM. The CDR3 sequence is 14 residues long. Trimming cost V 1 base and J 10 bases; bases outside gene matches: 4. The CDR3 nucleotides are TGTGCCAGCAGTTTATTAGCGGGACAGGGAAAACTGTTTTTT. Amino acids: CASSLLAGQGKLFF.

This rearrangement joins TRBV27 to TRBJ1-1, with D tentatively TRBD1 (5 bases). V was cut by 6 bases and J by 2 bases, with 13 bases left in between. The CDR3 length is 14 residues. Germline CDR1 reads MNHEY; CDR2 reads SMNVEV (reference sequence). CDR3 loop: CASRPGLINTEAFF. The CDR3, as DNA: TGTGCCAGCAGGCCGGGACTCATAAACACTGAAGCTTTCTTT.

This rearrangement joins TRBV5-1 to TRBJ2-7; 9 nucleotides agree with TRBD2. The length of the CDR3 is 13 residues. J lost 2 bases, V lost 4 bases, and 1 base had no gene match. Germline assignment: CDR1 SGHRS and CDR2 YFSETQ. The CDR3 region is CASSGTSPYEQYF. In DNA form, the CDR3 reads TGCGCCAGCAGCGGGACTAGCCCCTACGAGCAGTACTTC.

V usage is TRBV15 and J usage is TRBJ1-2; no clear D. This CDR3 is built from 12 residues. V gave up 0 bases and J gave up 7 bases, with 6 bases separating them. Looked up from germline, CDR1 is LNHNV and CDR2 is YYDKDF (reference sequence). CDR3 sequence reads: CATSRDWAGYTF. The CDR3, as DNA: TGTGCCACCAGCAGAGATTGGGCTGGCTACACCTTC.

This chain uses TRBV27 with TRBJ1-6; 7 nucleotides match TRBD1. Germline V gives CDR1 MNHEY, CDR2 SMNVEV (reference sequence). V lost 4 bases, J lost 0 bases, and 6 bases stayed unmatched. The CDR3 totals 17 residues. CDR3 amino acids: CASSSRDRSSYNSPLHF. The CDR3 DNA sequence: TGTGCCAGCAGTTCCCGGGACAGAAGCTCCTATAATTCACCCCTCCACTTT.

The chain links TRBV7-6 to TRBJ1-6; possible D gene TRBD1, 6 bases. This CDR3 region has 15 residues. Germline V gene sequence: CDR1 SGHVS, CDR2 FNYEAQ. V was trimmed by 4 bases and J by 7 bases, leaving 14 bases between them. The CDR3 DNA follows: TGTGCCAGCAGCTCCGCAGGGGTGGGCAATTCACCCCTCCACTTT. Its protein product is CASSSAGVGNSPLHF.

This clone was recorded only once. The rearrangement joins TRBV19 to TRBJ1-5, with 9 bases aligning to TRBD1. CDR3 size: 17 residues. Germline V lookup: CDR1 LNHDA, CDR2 SQIVND (reference sequence). V shed 4 bases, J shed 7 bases, and the junction held 14 bases outside the gene matches. Here the CDR3 DNA reads TGTGCCAGTAGTACACCGCCCGGGACAGGGCCTGGGCAGCCCCAGCATTTT. Residues: CASSTPPGTGPGQPQHF.

This chain uses TRBV6-1 with TRBJ2-7; the match to TRBD2 covers 9 bases. CDR1 MNHNS and CDR2 SASEGT come from the germline V gene. This CDR3 comprises 17 residues. Unmatched junction bases numbered 17, after V lost 4 bases and J lost 7 bases. The DNA for the CDR3 is TGTGCCAGCAGTGGGGGGCTGGGAACTAGCGGGCTTCGGGAGCAGTACTTC. This translates into CASSGGLGTSGLREQYF.

The rearrangement links TRBV6-1 to TRBJ2-1; 15 positions match TRBD2. The CDR3 runs 14 residues. Germline assignment: CDR1 MNHNS and CDR2 SASEGT. J gave up 16 bases and V 6 bases, and 10 bases lay outside the gene matches. CDR3 amino acids: CASRFGLAGGPVFF. The DNA for the CDR3 is TGTGCCAGCAGATTCGGACTAGCGGGAGGGCCAGTTTTCTTC.

This sequence joins TRBV2 and TRBJ1-2, with D maybe TRBD1 (6 bases). Germline values: CDR1 SNHLY, CDR2 FYNNEI. The CDR3 runs to 14 residues. V lost 7 bases, J lost 5 bases, and 17 bases lay in between. The CDR3 nucleotides are TGTGCCAGCAAGGGGGGCCCCCCAAGGTATGGCTACACCTTC. Translation: CASKGGPPRYGYTF.

The V call is TRBV7-2, the J call TRBJ2-2; possibly TRBD2 for D (7 bases). Germline lookup yields CDR1 SGHTA and CDR2 FQGNSA. Trimming stripped 5 bases from V and 6 bases from J, with 19 bases between. The CDR3 covers 16 residues. CDR3 bases: TGTGCCAGCAGCCACCTTCGCGGGGGCGGGTCCGGGGAGCTGTTTTTT. Encoded protein: CASSHLRGGGSGELFF.

This clone was picked up a small number of times. In DNA form, the CDR3 reads TGTGCCAGCAGTAGGTCGTCTGGAAACACCATATATTTT. Encoded protein: CASSRSSGNTIYF. V and J are TRBV6-5 and TRBJ1-3; D ambiguous. V lost 5 bases and J lost 1, with 6 bases in between. Germline loops: CDR1 MNHEY, CDR2 SVGAGI. The CDR3 covers 13 residues.